This note documents a single T cell receptor (beta chain) sequence. If patients had autoimmune disease history or systemic immunosuppression, they were excluded. On cycle 4 day 1 and cycle 7 day 1, as well as at baseline, blood was sampled. This sample is drawn from a study of OX40 agonist ivuxolimab in advanced cancers. Across the study: While on treatment, patients had intravenous ivuxolimab at 0.01 to 10 mg/kg every 2 weeks. Cohort: approximately 83% men, mean age about 62, aged roughly 20 to 79.

Produced via immunoSEQ multiplex PCR; TCRdb's table is partial and in-frame only. The table shows some 130,000 clones, with 90% occurring only once. The input for sequencing was CD4+ or CD8+ T cells sorted from blood, taken in a trial of the OX40 agonist ivuxolimab. The receptor was isolated from an adult with an advanced solid tumor such as melanoma, head and neck, liver or kidney cancer.

As DNA, the CDR3 is TGTGCCAGCAGTCGCAACGGACAGGCCACCGGGGAGCTGTTTTTT. Protein product: CASSRNGQATGELFF. The J gene is TRBJ2-2, the V gene TRBV6-5, with TRBD1 matching 7 bases. Trimming at V came to 5 bases and at J to 4 bases, leaving 7 bases not matched to a gene. Per germline, CDR1 MNHEY and CDR2 SVGAGI. The CDR3 consists of 15 residues.